The rows below give T cell receptor beta chains drawn from one sample of a study of blood T cells in healthy people across ages. In TCRdb, the 5' RACE reads were re-called with MiXCR into one record per CDR3 protein. This sample has hundreds of thousands of distinct CDR3 sequences; under 65% occur once, and the top ten carry over 30%. The material sequenced was blood. All receptors come from a man aged 55 to 70 in good health. Both conserved end residues are part of each CDR3. Each record gives: J gene, clone size, D gene, V gene, CDR3 DNA, CDR3 protein. D genes are given only for firm matches. Clone size is given for some rows only: seen once, a few or many times, or a class if the clone is expanded.

TRBJ1-2,few,-,TRBV7-9,TGTGTCAGCAGCACGGACAAGGACTATGGCTACACCTTC,CVSSTDKDYGYTF
TRBJ2-1,-,-,TRBV9,TGTGCCAGCAGCGTAGACAGGGTTGTAAATGAGCAGTTCTTC,CASSVDRVVNEQFF
TRBJ2-1,few,-,TRBV7-9,TGTGCCAGCAGCTTAGAACTCATCGGGACCATCAATGAGCAGTTCTTC,CASSLELIGTINEQFF
TRBJ2-5,-,TRBD1,TRBV5-1,TGCGCCAGCAGCATGGACACAGGGGACGAGACCCAGTACTTC,CASSMDTGDETQYF
TRBJ2-5,few,TRBD2,TRBV20-1,TGCAGTGCTAGATTGACTAGCGTTGGGATCCAAGAGACCCAGTACTTC,CSARLTSVGIQETQYF
TRBJ2-5,-,TRBD2,TRBV3-1,TGTGCCAGCAGCACGACCGGGACTAGCGGGCCGGGAGGAGAGACCCAGTACTTC,CASSTTGTSGPGGETQYF
TRBJ2-2,-,TRBD1,TRBV5-1,TGCGCCAGCAGCCCCGGGACAGGGACCGCCGGGGAGCTGTTTTTT,CASSPGTGTAGELFF
TRBJ1-4,once,TRBD1,TRBV20-1,TGCAGTGCTAGAAAGGGACAGGGAGGTGAAAAACTGTTTTTT,CSARKGQGGEKLFF
TRBJ1-2,-,-,TRBV12-3/TRBV12-4,TGTGCCAGCAGCGCCATCGAGAACTATGGCTACACCTTC,CASSAIENYGYTF
TRBJ2-6,-,-,TRBV27,TGTGCCAGCAGTTCCCTCCGCGGAGCTGGGGCCAACGTCCTGACTTTC,CASSSLRGAGANVLTF
TRBJ2-7,-,TRBD2,TRBV20-1,TGCAGTGCTAGACAGCGGGGCGCCGCCTACGAGCAGTACTTC,CSARQRGAAYEQYF
TRBJ2-5,-,TRBD1,TRBV11-2,TGTGCCAGCAGCTTAGACCGGGGACAGTTAGAGACCCAGTACTTC,CASSLDRGQLETQYF
TRBJ2-6,few,TRBD1,TRBV5-1,TGCGCCAGCAGCTTAAGGACAGGGGTGCTCTCTGGGGCCAACGTCCTGACTTTC,CASSLRTGVLSGANVLTF
TRBJ1-5,-,-,TRBV12-3/TRBV12-4,TGTGCCAGCAGACCCCCGGGACACTGGGATCAGCCCCAGCATTTT,CASRPPGHWDQPQHF
TRBJ2-7,-,-,TRBV20-1,TGCAGTGCTAGCGTGGCCTCCTCAGCCTACGAGCAGTACTTC,CSASVASSAYEQYF
TRBJ2-3,-,TRBD1,TRBV12-3/TRBV12-4,TGTGCCAGCAGTGTTGGACAGGGCGGGATAGATACGCAGTATTTT,CASSVGQGGIDTQYF
TRBJ2-5,few,TRBD2,TRBV29-1,TGCAGCGTACGGACTAGCGGGGACGAGACCCAGTACTTC,CSVRTSGDETQYF
TRBJ2-7,-,-,TRBV5-6,TGTGCCAGCAGCTTGGGGGCCAGACTGGGCGAGCAGTACTTC,CASSLGARLGEQYF
TRBJ1-4,-,-,TRBV29-1,TGCAGCGTTGCCAGGGGCCGGCCTAATGAAAAACTGTTTTTT,CSVARGRPNEKLFF
TRBJ2-1,-,TRBD2,TRBV3-1,TGTGCCAGCAGCCAACGGGCGGGGGGGGATGAGCAGTTCTTC,CASSQRAGGDEQFF
TRBJ1-5,few,TRBD1,TRBV18,TGTGCCAGCTCACACGATGGACAGGGGGATCAGCCCCAGCATTTT,CASSHDGQGDQPQHF
TRBJ2-7,few,-,TRBV6-5,TGTGCCAGCAGTTCGGGGGGGGGACAGGGTTTCTACGAGCAGTACTTC,CASSSGGGQGFYEQYF
TRBJ2-5,-,TRBD1,TRBV29-1,TGCAGCGTGCTCGGACAGGTCCGAATTTACAATGAGCAGTACTTC,CSVLGQVRIYNEQYF
TRBJ1-2,-,-,TRBV2,TGTGCCAGCAGTGGGGAGGGACCCTATGGCTACACCTTC,CASSGEGPYGYTF
TRBJ1-2,-,-,TRBV6-6,TGTGCCAGCAGTTACCAGGCGGCAGAACGTAATGGCTACACCTTC,CASSYQAAERNGYTF
TRBJ1-5,few,-,TRBV10-3,TGTGCCATCAAGGGGCAGGATAGCAATCAGCCCCAGCATTTT,CAIKGQDSNQPQHF